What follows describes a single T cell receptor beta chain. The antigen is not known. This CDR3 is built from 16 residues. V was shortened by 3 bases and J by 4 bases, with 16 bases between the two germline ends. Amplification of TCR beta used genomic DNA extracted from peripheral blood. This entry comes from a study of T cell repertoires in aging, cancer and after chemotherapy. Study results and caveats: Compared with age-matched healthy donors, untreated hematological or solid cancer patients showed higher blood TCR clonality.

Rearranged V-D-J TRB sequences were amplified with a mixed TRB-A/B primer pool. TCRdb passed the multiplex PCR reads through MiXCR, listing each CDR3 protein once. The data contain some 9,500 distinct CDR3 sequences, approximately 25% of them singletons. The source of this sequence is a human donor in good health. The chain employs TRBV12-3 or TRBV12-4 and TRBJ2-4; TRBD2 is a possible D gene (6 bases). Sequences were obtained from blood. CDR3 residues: CASSFVGSGGKNIQYF. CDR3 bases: TGTGCCAGCAGTTTTGTCGGTAGCGGAGGAAAAAACATTCAGTACTTC.